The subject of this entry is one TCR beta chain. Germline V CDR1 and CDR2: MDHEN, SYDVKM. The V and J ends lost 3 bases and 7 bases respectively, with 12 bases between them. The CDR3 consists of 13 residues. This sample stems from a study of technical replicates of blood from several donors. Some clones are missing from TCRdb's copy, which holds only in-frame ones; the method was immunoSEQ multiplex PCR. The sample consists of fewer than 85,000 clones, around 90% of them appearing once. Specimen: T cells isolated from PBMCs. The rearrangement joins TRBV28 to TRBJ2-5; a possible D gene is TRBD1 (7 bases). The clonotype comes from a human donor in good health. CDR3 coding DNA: TGTGCCAGCAGTTTCCTCCAGGGGGGGACCCAGTACTTC. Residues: CASSFLQGGTQYF. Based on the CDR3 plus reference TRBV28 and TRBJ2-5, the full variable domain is DVKVTQSSRYLVKRTGEKVFLECVQDMDHENMFWYRQDPGLGLRLIYFSYDVKMKEKGDIPEGYSVSREKKERFSLILESASTNQTSMYLCASSFLQGGTQYFGPGTRLLVL.